A selection of T cell receptor beta chains follows, all from one sample in a study of identifying expanded T cells in peripheral blood. Profiled with immunoSEQ multiplex PCR; TCRdb holds only in-frame clones, not every one. The table lists 81,000 or so clones, 80% to 85% of them singletons. Sequencing was carried out using blood. The receptors stem from a person between 18 and 69 years old in good health. The CDR3 runs from the conserved cysteine through the conserved F or W. D genes are given only for firm matches. Part of the rows lack a size; the others show once, few, many or a class for expanded clones.

d_call: -
v_call: TRBV6-1
j_call: TRBJ1-1
clone_size: -
cdr3_nt: TGTGCCAGCAGTGAAATAGGGTTTGAAGCTTTCTTT
cdr3_aa: CASSEIGFEAFF

d_call: TRBD2
v_call: TRBV7-6
j_call: TRBJ2-5
clone_size: -
cdr3_nt: TGTGCCAGCAGCTGGGGACTAGCGGGAGTTGGTGAGACCCAGTACTTC
cdr3_aa: CASSWGLAGVGETQYF

d_call: TRBD1
v_call: TRBV19
j_call: TRBJ1-4
clone_size: -
cdr3_nt: TGTGCCAGTACCCCGGACAGGGAAGGTGAAAAACTGTTTTTT
cdr3_aa: CASTPDREGEKLFF

d_call: -
v_call: TRBV7-6
j_call: TRBJ1-1
clone_size: -
cdr3_nt: TGTGCCAGCAGCCCTCGCATGAACACTGAAGCTTTCTTT
cdr3_aa: CASSPRMNTEAFF

d_call: TRBD1
v_call: TRBV18
j_call: TRBJ1-3
clone_size: -
cdr3_nt: TGTGCCAGCTCACCATTATCGATAGGGACAGACTCTGGAAACACCATATATTTT
cdr3_aa: CASSPLSIGTDSGNTIYF

d_call: -
v_call: TRBV6-5
j_call: TRBJ2-5
clone_size: -
cdr3_nt: TGTGCCAGCAAACTAGTTGGAGCGGGTGTGACCCAGTACTTC
cdr3_aa: CASKLVGAGVTQYF

d_call: -
v_call: TRBV7-2
j_call: TRBJ2-7
clone_size: -
cdr3_nt: TGTGCCAGCAGCTTAGCGCGACAGAGCTACGAGCAGTACTTC
cdr3_aa: CASSLARQSYEQYF

d_call: TRBD2
v_call: TRBV27
j_call: TRBJ2-7
clone_size: -
cdr3_nt: TGTGCCAGCAGTTTGCGACTAGCGGCCTCCTACGAGCAGTACTTC
cdr3_aa: CASSLRLAASYEQYF

d_call: TRBD1
v_call: TRBV18
j_call: TRBJ2-5
clone_size: -
cdr3_nt: TGTGCCAGCTCACCCCAGGGACAGAACCCACCCACCCAGTACTTC
cdr3_aa: CASSPQGQNPPTQYF

d_call: -
v_call: TRBV7-3
j_call: TRBJ1-1
clone_size: once
cdr3_nt: TGTGCCAGCAGCTTAAGCCGGGACCCCACTGAAGCTTTCTTT
cdr3_aa: CASSLSRDPTEAFF

d_call: -
v_call: TRBV7-2
j_call: TRBJ1-3
clone_size: -
cdr3_nt: TGTGCCAGCAGCTTAGCGGGTGTAAACACCATATATTTT
cdr3_aa: CASSLAGVNTIYF

d_call: TRBD1
v_call: TRBV28
j_call: TRBJ2-2
clone_size: -
cdr3_nt: TGTGCCAGCAGTTTCCTCCGGGACAGGGGGCCCGGGGAGCTGTTTTTT
cdr3_aa: CASSFLRDRGPGELFF

d_call: TRBD2
v_call: TRBV19
j_call: TRBJ2-1
clone_size: -
cdr3_nt: TGTGCCAGTAGGCAAGCGGGAGCGTCAAATGAGCAGTTCTTC
cdr3_aa: CASRQAGASNEQFF

d_call: TRBD2
v_call: TRBV7-2
j_call: TRBJ2-3
clone_size: few
cdr3_nt: TGTGCCAGCAGCTTTAGGGCGGGAGTCACAGATACGCAGTATTTT
cdr3_aa: CASSFRAGVTDTQYF

d_call: -
v_call: TRBV4-2
j_call: TRBJ2-3
clone_size: -
cdr3_nt: TGTGCCAGCAGCCAAGGCTTACTAGAATCAGATACGCAGTATTTT
cdr3_aa: CASSQGLLESDTQYF

d_call: -
v_call: TRBV7-2
j_call: TRBJ1-1
clone_size: -
cdr3_nt: TGTGCCAGCAGCTTAAGTACGATCACTGAAGCTTTCTTT
cdr3_aa: CASSLSTITEAFF

d_call: TRBD2
v_call: TRBV10-2
j_call: TRBJ2-5
clone_size: -
cdr3_nt: TGCGCCAGCAGCCAGACTAGCACCGAGACCCAGTACTTC
cdr3_aa: CASSQTSTETQYF

d_call: -
v_call: TRBV18
j_call: TRBJ1-2
clone_size: -
cdr3_nt: TGTGCCAGCTCACCGGGGGACCAGACTTATGGCTACACCTTC
cdr3_aa: CASSPGDQTYGYTF

d_call: -
v_call: TRBV21-1
j_call: TRBJ2-7
clone_size: -
cdr3_nt: TGTGCCTACCAAGCCTACGAGCAGTACTTC
cdr3_aa: CAYQAYEQYF

d_call: -
v_call: TRBV25-1
j_call: TRBJ1-2
clone_size: -
cdr3_nt: TGTGCCAGCACACACTCGGCCAGGGGCTACACCTTC
cdr3_aa: CASTHSARGYTF

d_call: -
v_call: TRBV28
j_call: TRBJ2-7
clone_size: -
cdr3_nt: TGTGCCAGCAGTTTTCGGGGACACTACGAGCAGTACTTC
cdr3_aa: CASSFRGHYEQYF

d_call: -
v_call: TRBV6-1
j_call: TRBJ2-3
clone_size: -
cdr3_nt: TGTGCCAGCACTCAAGCGGACAGACGCACAGATACGCAGTATTTT
cdr3_aa: CASTQADRRTDTQYF

d_call: -
v_call: TRBV7-2
j_call: TRBJ2-5
clone_size: -
cdr3_nt: TGTGCCAGCAGTTTAGTTCAGGGGCAGGAGACCCAGTACTTC
cdr3_aa: CASSLVQGQETQYF

d_call: -
v_call: TRBV11-3
j_call: TRBJ2-3
clone_size: -
cdr3_nt: TGTGCCTCATCCCCAACGGCTAGCACAGATACGCAGTATTTT
cdr3_aa: CASSPTASTDTQYF

d_call: -
v_call: TRBV7-2
j_call: TRBJ2-1
clone_size: -
cdr3_nt: TGTGCCAGCAGCCCCAGTAGCGGTTACAATGAGCAGTTCTTC
cdr3_aa: CASSPSSGYNEQFF

d_call: -
v_call: TRBV9
j_call: TRBJ1-1
clone_size: -
cdr3_nt: TGTGCCAGCAGCGTATCGTCCCGGGACACTGAAGCTTTCTTT
cdr3_aa: CASSVSSRDTEAFF

d_call: -
v_call: TRBV28
j_call: TRBJ1-4
clone_size: -
cdr3_nt: TGTGCCAGCAGTCTACGGGGGCCCAATGAAAAACTGTTTTTT
cdr3_aa: CASSLRGPNEKLFF

d_call: -
v_call: TRBV7-7
j_call: TRBJ2-7
clone_size: -
cdr3_nt: TGTGCTAGCAGCTTAGCAAGGACAGCGGAGCAGTACTTC
cdr3_aa: CASSLARTAEQYF

d_call: TRBD2
v_call: TRBV5-1
j_call: TRBJ2-1
clone_size: -
cdr3_nt: TGCGCCAGCAGCTCTCTAGCGGGAGGGCGATACAATGAGCAGTTCTTC
cdr3_aa: CASSSLAGGRYNEQFF

d_call: -
v_call: TRBV7-2
j_call: TRBJ2-1
clone_size: -
cdr3_nt: TGTGCCAGCAGCAAGCGGGGACAAGGCATATATGAGCAGTTCTTC
cdr3_aa: CASSKRGQGIYEQFF

d_call: TRBD2
v_call: TRBV11-1
j_call: TRBJ2-3
clone_size: -
cdr3_nt: TGTGCCAGCAGCTCTAGCGGTATTAGCACAGATACGCAGTATTTT
cdr3_aa: CASSSSGISTDTQYF

d_call: TRBD1
v_call: TRBV14
j_call: TRBJ2-7
clone_size: -
cdr3_nt: TGTGCCAGCAGCCACGGGACAGGGGATGTACGAGGGCAGTACTTC
cdr3_aa: CASSHGTGDVRGQYF

d_call: -
v_call: TRBV2
j_call: TRBJ2-3
clone_size: -
cdr3_nt: TGTGCCAGCAGCCTCAGGTTTCATCCAGATACGCAGTATTTT
cdr3_aa: CASSLRFHPDTQYF

d_call: TRBD1
v_call: TRBV29-1
j_call: TRBJ1-2
clone_size: -
cdr3_nt: TGCAGCGCCAGGGACAGCAACTATGGCTACACCTTC
cdr3_aa: CSARDSNYGYTF

d_call: -
v_call: TRBV5-1
j_call: TRBJ2-2
clone_size: -
cdr3_nt: TGCGCCAGCAGCCCTAGGGGGAACACCGGGGAGCTGTTTTTT
cdr3_aa: CASSPRGNTGELFF

d_call: TRBD1
v_call: TRBV10-3
j_call: TRBJ2-2
clone_size: -
cdr3_nt: TGTGCCATCAGTAGAAATTCCGGGACAGCGAACACCGGGGAGCTGTTTTTT
cdr3_aa: CAISRNSGTANTGELFF

d_call: TRBD1
v_call: TRBV27
j_call: TRBJ2-7
clone_size: -
cdr3_nt: TGTGCCAGCAGCGGACAGGGGGTTTCTTACGAGCAGTACTTC
cdr3_aa: CASSGQGVSYEQYF

d_call: -
v_call: TRBV2
j_call: TRBJ1-2
clone_size: -
cdr3_nt: TGTGCCAGCAGTCAACAGGAGGCAGCTTATGGCTACACCTTC
cdr3_aa: CASSQQEAAYGYTF

d_call: -
v_call: TRBV5-8
j_call: TRBJ1-1
clone_size: -
cdr3_nt: TGTGCCAGCAGCCGCGACCCGAACACTGAAGCTTTCTTT
cdr3_aa: CASSRDPNTEAFF

d_call: -
v_call: TRBV29-1
j_call: TRBJ1-1
clone_size: -
cdr3_nt: TGCACCACCCAGGGGCACCTAGGGCACACTGAAGCTTTCTTT
cdr3_aa: CTTQGHLGHTEAFF

d_call: -
v_call: TRBV11-2
j_call: TRBJ2-5
clone_size: once
cdr3_nt: TGTGCCAGCAGCTTAGCCCGGTGGCGAGGCGAGACCCAGTACTTC
cdr3_aa: CASSLARWRGETQYF

d_call: -
v_call: TRBV29-1
j_call: TRBJ2-1
clone_size: -
cdr3_nt: TGCAGCGTTGAGTTGGGTGGGAATGAGCAGTTCTTC
cdr3_aa: CSVELGGNEQFF

d_call: -
v_call: TRBV19
j_call: TRBJ1-4
clone_size: -
cdr3_nt: TGTGCCAGTCATCCGAGGAGGGGTGAAAAACTGTTTTTT
cdr3_aa: CASHPRRGEKLFF